Listed here is a single T cell receptor (beta chain). No antigen is known for it. This table comes from immunoSEQ multiplex PCR, and its TCRdb copy is limited to in-frame clones, with some not included. In the table there are approximately 5,400 clones, 64% of which are singletons. This sample was included in a study of CD8 T cell repertoires and HIV-1 epitope variants. At the level of the study: Twenty-five autologous and known Gag and Nef epitope variant peptides each stimulated T cells separately. 1M T cells were kept uncultured as a baseline. Study observations and caveats: Only beta chains were identified, marking proliferation to antigen, not function.

Germline V CDR1 and CDR2: MNHEY, SMNVEV (reference sequence). The CDR3 contains 13 residues. Trimming pared 3 bases from V and 11 bases from J, leaving 14 bases between. This clonotype was sampled from a male donor with HIV. The sequenced sample consisted of cultured CD8+ T cells derived from PBMCs. The chain carries TRBV27 and TRBJ2-1; D possibly matches TRBD1 or TRBD2 (7 bases each). The CDR3 protein is CASSLGGGYKQFF. The DNA for the CDR3 is TGTGCCAGCAGTTTGGGAGGGGGCTACAAGCAGTTCTTC.